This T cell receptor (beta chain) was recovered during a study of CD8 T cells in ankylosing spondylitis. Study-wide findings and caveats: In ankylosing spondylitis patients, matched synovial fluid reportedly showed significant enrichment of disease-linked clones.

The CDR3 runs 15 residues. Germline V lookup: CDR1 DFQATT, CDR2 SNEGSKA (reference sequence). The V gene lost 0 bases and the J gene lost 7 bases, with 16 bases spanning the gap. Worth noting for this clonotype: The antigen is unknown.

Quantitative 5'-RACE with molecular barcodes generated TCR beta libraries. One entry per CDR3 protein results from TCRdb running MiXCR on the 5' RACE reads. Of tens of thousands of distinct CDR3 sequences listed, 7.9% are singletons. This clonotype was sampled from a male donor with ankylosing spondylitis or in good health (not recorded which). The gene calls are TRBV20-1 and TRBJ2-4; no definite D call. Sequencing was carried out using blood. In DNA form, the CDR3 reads TGCAGTGCTAGAGATCCGGACCCTTGGGTGAACATTCAGTACTTC. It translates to CSARDPDPWVNIQYF.